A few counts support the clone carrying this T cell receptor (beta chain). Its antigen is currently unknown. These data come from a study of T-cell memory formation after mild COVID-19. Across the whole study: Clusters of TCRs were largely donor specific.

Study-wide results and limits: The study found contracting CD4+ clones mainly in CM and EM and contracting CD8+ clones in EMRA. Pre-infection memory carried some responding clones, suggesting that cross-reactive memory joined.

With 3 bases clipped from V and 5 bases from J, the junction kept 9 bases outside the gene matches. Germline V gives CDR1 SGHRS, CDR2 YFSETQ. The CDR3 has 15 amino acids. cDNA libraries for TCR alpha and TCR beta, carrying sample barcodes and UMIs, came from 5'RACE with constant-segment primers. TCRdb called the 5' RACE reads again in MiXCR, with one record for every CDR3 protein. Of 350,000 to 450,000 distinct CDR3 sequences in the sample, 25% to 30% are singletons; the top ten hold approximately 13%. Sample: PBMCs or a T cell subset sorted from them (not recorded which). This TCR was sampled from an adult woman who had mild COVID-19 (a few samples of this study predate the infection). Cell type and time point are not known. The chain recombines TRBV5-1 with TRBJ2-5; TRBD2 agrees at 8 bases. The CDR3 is CASSWTGTRSETQYF. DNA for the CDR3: TGCGCCAGCAGCTGGACCGGGACTAGGTCGGAGACCCAGTACTTC. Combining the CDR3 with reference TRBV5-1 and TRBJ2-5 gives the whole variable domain KAGVTQTPRYLIKTRGQQVTLSCSPISGHRSVSWYQQTPGQGLQFLFEYFSETQRNKGNFPGRFSGRQFSNSRSEMNVSTLELGDSALYLCASSWTGTRSETQYFGPGTRLLVL.